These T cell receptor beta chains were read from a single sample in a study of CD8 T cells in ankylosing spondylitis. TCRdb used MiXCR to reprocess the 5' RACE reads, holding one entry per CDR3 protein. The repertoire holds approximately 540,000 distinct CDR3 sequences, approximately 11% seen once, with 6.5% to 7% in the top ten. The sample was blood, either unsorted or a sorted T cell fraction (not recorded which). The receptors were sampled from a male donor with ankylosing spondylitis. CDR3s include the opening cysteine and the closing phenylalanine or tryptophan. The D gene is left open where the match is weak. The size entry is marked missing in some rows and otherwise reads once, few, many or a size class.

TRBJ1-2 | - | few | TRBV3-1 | CASSQLNTGTLLGYTF | TGTGCCAGCAGCCAACTGAACACCGGAACACTTCTCGGCTACACCTTC
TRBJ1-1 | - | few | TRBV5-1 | CASSQNRGSGTEAFF | TGCGCCAGCAGCCAAAACAGAGGGTCGGGCACTGAAGCTTTCTTT
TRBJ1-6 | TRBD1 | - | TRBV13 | CASSETGLSYNSPLHF | TGTGCCAGCAGCGAGACAGGGCTTTCTTATAATTCACCCCTCCACTTT
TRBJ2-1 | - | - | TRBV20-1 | CSASEAGDPREQFF | TGCAGTGCTAGTGAGGCAGGGGACCCGCGGGAGCAGTTCTTC
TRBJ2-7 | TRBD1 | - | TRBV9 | CASSRGTGTGHSSYEQYF | TGTGCCAGCAGCAGGGGAACCGGGACAGGCCACAGCTCCTACGAGCAGTACTTC
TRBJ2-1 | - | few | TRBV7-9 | CASSLNTDNEQFF | TGTGCCAGCAGCTTAAATACAGACAATGAGCAGTTCTTC
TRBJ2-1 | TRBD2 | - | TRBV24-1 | CATSGPGTSVNEQFF | TGTGCCACCAGTGGCCCCGGGACTAGCGTCAATGAGCAGTTCTTC
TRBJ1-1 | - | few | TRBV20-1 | CSARFPTMNTEAFF | TGCAGTGCTAGATTTCCCACCATGAACACTGAAGCTTTCTTT
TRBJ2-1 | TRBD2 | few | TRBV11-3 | CASSTLAGPWGNEQFF | TGTGCCAGCAGCACCCTAGCGGGCCCTTGGGGCAATGAGCAGTTCTTC
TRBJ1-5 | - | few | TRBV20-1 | CSARLGQPGQPQHF | TGCAGTGCTAGGCTCGGACAGCCCGGGCAGCCCCAGCATTTT
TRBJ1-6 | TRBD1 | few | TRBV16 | CASSQSGQGRSPLHF | TGTGCCAGCAGCCAATCAGGACAGGGAAGATCACCCCTCCACTTT
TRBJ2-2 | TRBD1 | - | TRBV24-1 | CATSNRDRGSEELFF | TGTGCCACCAGTAACCGGGACAGGGGATCCGAGGAGCTGTTTTTT
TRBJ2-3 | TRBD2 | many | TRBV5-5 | CASSVLLAGGNTQYF | TGTGCCAGCAGCGTCCTCCTAGCGGGAGGGAATACGCAGTATTTT
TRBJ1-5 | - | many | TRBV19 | CASSIIGSHQPQHF | TGTGCCAGTAGTATAATCGGCAGTCATCAGCCCCAGCATTTT
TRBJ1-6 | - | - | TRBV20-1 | CSASLGLGSPLHF | TGCAGTGCTAGCCTCGGACTGGGTTCACCCCTCCACTTT
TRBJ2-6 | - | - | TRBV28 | CASSSQDLPGANVLTF | TGTGCCAGCAGTTCACAGGACCTCCCCGGGGCCAACGTCCTGACTTTC
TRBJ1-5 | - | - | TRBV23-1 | CASSQSLGEYSNQPQHF | TGCGCCAGCAGTCAATCGTTAGGGGAGTATAGCAATCAGCCCCAGCATTTT
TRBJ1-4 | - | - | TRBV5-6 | CASSFWGLTNEKLFF | TGTGCCAGCAGCTTTTGGGGTTTGACTAATGAAAAACTGTTTTTT
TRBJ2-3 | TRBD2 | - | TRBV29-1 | CSVAVSGTATDTQYF | TGCAGCGTTGCGGTTAGCGGGACTGCCACAGATACGCAGTATTTT
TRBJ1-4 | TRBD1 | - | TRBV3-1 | CASSHPGQGKEKLFF | TGTGCCAGCAGCCACCCGGGACAGGGTAAAGAAAAACTGTTTTTT
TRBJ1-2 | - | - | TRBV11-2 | CASSRLNYGYTF | TGTGCCAGCAGCCGATTGAACTATGGCTACACCTTC
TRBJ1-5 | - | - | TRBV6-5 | CASSYSAEYNQPQHF | TGTGCCAGCAGTTACTCTGCGGAATACAATCAGCCCCAGCATTTT
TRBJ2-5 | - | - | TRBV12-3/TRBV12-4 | CASSLQGGRRETQYF | TGTGCCAGCAGTTTACAGGGAGGTCGACGCGAGACCCAGTACTTC
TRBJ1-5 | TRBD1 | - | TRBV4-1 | CASSHNQLRQGGGQPQHF | TGCGCCAGCAGCCACAACCAGCTCAGACAGGGTGGGGGTCAGCCCCAGCATTTT
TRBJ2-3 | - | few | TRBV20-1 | CSAPGGGNTDTQYF | TGCAGTGCCCCAGGGGGAGGTAACACAGATACGCAGTATTTT